This T cell receptor (beta chain) was captured by sequencing in a study of shared clonotypes between healthy human individuals. Whole-study findings and limits: A handful of donors had about 5.1% of their naive CD4 clonotypes in common. Some clonotypes were shared by all four sorted-subset donors, while others were not shared. The non-shared ones had lower generation probabilities than the shared ones.

Sequencing used immunoSEQ multiplex PCR; TCRdb keeps in-frame clones, though not all of them. The sample includes hundreds of thousands of clones, approximately 73% of them seen just once. Concerning this clone itself: What it recognizes is unknown.

V was clipped by 7 bases and J by 0 bases, with 13 bases between them. The CDR3 runs to 15 residues. Germline CDR1 and CDR2: MRHNA and SNTAGT. This sequence originates from a woman in her twenties or thirties in good health. This chain links TRBV6-4 with TRBJ2-1; D may correspond to TRBD1 or TRBD2 (5 bases each). What was sequenced was memory CD4+ T cells sorted from blood. Subset here: CD45RA-negative fraction. As DNA, the CDR3 is TGTGCCAGCATTTACGGGACCCACTCCTACAATGAGCAGTTCTTC. Protein sequence: CASIYGTHSYNEQFF.